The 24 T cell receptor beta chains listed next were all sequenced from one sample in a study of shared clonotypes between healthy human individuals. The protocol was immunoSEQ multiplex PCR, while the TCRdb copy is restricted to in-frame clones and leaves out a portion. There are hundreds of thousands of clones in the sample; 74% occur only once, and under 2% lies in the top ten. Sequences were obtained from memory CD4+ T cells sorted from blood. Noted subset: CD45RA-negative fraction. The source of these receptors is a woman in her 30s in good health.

CDR3 residues: CAISASDGSYNEQFF. The DNA for the CDR3 is TGTGCCATCAGTGCTAGCGATGGATCCTACAATGAGCAGTTCTTC. The chain uses TRBV10-3 and TRBJ2-1; tentatively, D is TRBD2 (6 bases). The CDR3 sequence is 15 residues long. V was shortened by 4 bases and J by 1 base, with 11 bases between the two germline ends. CDR1 ENHRY and CDR2 SYGVKD come from the germline V gene.

This CDR3 is CASRVPDGFPDTQYF. DNA of the CDR3: TGCGCCAGCAGGGTACCCGATGGGTTCCCAGATACGCAGTATTTT. V and J are TRBV5-1 and TRBJ2-3, with no clear D. The CDR3 runs to 15 residues. Trimming stripped 5 bases from V and 4 bases from J, with 17 bases between. CDR1 and CDR2 from the germline V gene are SGHRS and YFSETQ.

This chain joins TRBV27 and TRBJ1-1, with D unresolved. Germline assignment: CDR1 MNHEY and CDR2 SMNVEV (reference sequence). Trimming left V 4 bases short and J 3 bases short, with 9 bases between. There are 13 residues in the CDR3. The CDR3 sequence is CASSSKFHTEAFF. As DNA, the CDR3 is TGTGCCAGCAGTTCGAAGTTCCACACTGAAGCTTTCTTT.

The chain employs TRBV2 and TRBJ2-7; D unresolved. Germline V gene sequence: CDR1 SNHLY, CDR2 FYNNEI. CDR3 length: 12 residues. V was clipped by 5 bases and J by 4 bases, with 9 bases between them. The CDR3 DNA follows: TGTGCCAGCAGTCCTACCTCTTACGAGCAGTACTTC. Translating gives CASSPTSYEQYF.

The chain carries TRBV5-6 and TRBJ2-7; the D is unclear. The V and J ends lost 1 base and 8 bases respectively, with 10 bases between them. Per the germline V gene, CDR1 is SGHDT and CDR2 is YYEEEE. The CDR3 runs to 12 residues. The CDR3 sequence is CASSLTGVKQYF. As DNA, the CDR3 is TGTGCCAGCAGCTTGACCGGAGTTAAGCAGTACTTC.

This chain's CDR3 is CASSLEWDNEQFF. As DNA, the CDR3 is TGTGCCAGCAGCTTGGAGTGGGACAATGAGCAGTTCTTC. The V gene is TRBV5-4, the J gene TRBJ2-1, with D hard to call. Trimming pared 0 bases from V and 5 bases from J, leaving 6 bases between. This CDR3 contains 13 residues. Germline V gene sequence: CDR1 SGHNT, CDR2 YYREEE (reference sequence).

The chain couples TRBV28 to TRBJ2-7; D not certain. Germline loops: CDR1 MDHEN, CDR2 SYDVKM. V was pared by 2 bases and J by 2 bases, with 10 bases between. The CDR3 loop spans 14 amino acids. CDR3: CASSLTDRTYEQYF. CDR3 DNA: TGTGCCAGCAGTTTAACGGACCGAACCTACGAGCAGTACTTC.

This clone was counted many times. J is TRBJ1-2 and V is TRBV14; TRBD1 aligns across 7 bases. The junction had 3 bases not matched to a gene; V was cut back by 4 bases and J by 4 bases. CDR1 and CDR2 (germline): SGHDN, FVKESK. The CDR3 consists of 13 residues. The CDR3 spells CASSPGQSYGYTF. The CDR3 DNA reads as TGTGCCAGCAGCCCGGGACAGTCCTATGGCTACACCTTC.

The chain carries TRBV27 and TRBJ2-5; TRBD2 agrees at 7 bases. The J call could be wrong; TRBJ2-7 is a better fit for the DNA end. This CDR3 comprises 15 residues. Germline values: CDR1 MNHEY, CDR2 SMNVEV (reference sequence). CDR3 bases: TGTGCCAGCAGTAGCCGCGCTAGCGGACCCTACGAGCAGTACTTC. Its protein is CASSSRASGPYEQYF.

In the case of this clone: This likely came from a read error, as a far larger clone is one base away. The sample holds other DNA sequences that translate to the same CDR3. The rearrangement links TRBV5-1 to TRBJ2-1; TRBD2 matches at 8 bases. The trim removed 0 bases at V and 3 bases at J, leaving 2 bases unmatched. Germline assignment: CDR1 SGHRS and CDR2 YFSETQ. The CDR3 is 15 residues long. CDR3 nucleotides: TGCGCCAGCAGCTTGGCAAGCGGGAGCTACAATGAGCAGTTCTTC. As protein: CASSLASGSYNEQFF. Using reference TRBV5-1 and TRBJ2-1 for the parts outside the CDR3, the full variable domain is KAGVTQTPRYLIKTRGQQVTLSCSPISGHRSVSWYQQTPGQGLQFLFEYFSETQRNKGNFPGRFSGRQFSNSRSEMNVSTLELGDSALYLCASSLASGSYNEQFFGPGTRLTVL.

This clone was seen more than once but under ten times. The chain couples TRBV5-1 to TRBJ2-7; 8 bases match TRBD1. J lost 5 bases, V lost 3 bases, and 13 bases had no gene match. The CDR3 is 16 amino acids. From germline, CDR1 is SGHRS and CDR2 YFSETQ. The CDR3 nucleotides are TGCGCCAGCAGCTCGTCGCTGACAGGGGTGATGAACGAGCAGTACTTC. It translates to CASSSSLTGVMNEQYF.

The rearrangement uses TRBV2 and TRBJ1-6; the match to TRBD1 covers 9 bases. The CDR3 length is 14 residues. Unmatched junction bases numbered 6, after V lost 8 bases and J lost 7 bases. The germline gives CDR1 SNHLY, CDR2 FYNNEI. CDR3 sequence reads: CASFWDRENSPLHF. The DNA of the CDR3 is TGTGCCAGCTTTTGGGACAGGGAGAATTCACCCCTCCACTTT.

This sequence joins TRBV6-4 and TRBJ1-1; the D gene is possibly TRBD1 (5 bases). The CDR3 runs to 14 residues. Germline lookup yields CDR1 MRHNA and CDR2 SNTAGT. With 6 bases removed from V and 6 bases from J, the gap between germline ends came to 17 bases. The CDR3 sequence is CASSRDLGNAEAFF. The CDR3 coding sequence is TGTGCCAGCAGCCGGGACTTGGGCAACGCTGAAGCTTTCTTT.

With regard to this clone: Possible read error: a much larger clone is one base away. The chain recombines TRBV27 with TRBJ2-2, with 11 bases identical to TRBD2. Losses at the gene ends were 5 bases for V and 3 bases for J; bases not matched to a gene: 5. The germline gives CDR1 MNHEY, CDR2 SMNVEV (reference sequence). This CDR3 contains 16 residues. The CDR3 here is CASSPLAGGDTGELFF. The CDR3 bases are TGTGCCAGCAGTCCATTAGCGGGAGGGGACACCGGGGAGCTGTTTTTT.

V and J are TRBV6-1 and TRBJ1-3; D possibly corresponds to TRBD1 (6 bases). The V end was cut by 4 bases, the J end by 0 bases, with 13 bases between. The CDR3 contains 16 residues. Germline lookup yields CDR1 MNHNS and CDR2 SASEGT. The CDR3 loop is CASSGTATSSGNTIYF. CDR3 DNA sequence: TGTGCCAGCAGTGGGACAGCTACCAGCTCTGGAAACACCATATATTTT.

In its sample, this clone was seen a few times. The CDR3 spells CSARGDVEAFF. CDR3 DNA: TGCAGTGCTAGAGGGGATGTGGAAGCTTTCTTT. This chain joins TRBV20-1 and TRBJ1-1; no clear D. The CDR3 runs 11 residues. Between the trimmed V and J ends, which lost 1 base and 8 bases, there was a span of 8 bases. CDR1 is DFQATT, CDR2 SNEGSKA, per germline (reference sequence).

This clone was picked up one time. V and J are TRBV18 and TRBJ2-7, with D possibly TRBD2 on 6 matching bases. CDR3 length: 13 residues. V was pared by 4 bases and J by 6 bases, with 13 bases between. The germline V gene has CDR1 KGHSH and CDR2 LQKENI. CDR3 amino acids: CASSQKAGREQYF. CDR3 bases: TGTGCCAGCTCACAAAAAGCGGGTCGCGAGCAGTACTTC. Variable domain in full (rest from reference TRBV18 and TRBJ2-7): NAGVMQNPRHLVRRRGQEARLRCSPMKGHSHVYWYRQLPEEGLKFMVYLQKENIIDESGMPKERFSAEFPKEGPSILRIQQVVRGDSAAYFCASSQKAGREQYFGPGTRLTVT.

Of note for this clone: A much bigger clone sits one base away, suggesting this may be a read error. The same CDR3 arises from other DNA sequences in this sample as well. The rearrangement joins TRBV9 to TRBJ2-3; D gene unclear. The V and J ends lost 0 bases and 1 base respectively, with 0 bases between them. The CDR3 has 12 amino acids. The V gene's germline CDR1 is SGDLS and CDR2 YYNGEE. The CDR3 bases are TGTGCCAGCAGCGTAGGCACAGATACGCAGTATTTT. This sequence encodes CASSVGTDTQYF.

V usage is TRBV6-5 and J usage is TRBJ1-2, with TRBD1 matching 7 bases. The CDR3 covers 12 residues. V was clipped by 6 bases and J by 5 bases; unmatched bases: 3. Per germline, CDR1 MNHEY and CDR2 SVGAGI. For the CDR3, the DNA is TGTGCCAGCAGGACAGGGCATTATGGCTACACCTTC. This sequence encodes CASRTGHYGYTF.

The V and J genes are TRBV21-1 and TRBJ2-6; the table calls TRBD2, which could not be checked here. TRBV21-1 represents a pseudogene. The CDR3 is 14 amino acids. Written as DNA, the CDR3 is TGTGCCAGCAGCATCGGCTCTGGGGCCAACGTCCTGACTTTC. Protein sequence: CASSIGSGANVLTF.

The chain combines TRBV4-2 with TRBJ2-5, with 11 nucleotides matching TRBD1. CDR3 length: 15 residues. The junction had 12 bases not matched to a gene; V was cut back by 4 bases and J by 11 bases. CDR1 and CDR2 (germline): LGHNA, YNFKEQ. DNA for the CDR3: TGTGCCAGCAGCCGGATACCGGGACAGGGGGGGGAGCAGTACTTC. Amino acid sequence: CASSRIPGQGGEQYF.

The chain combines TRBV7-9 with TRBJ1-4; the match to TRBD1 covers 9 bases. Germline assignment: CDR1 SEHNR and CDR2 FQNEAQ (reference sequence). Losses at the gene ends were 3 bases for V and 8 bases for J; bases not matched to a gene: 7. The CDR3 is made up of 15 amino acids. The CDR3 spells CASSFGDRAGEKLFF. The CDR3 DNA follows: TGTGCCAGCAGCTTCGGGGACAGGGCTGGGGAAAAACTGTTTTTT.

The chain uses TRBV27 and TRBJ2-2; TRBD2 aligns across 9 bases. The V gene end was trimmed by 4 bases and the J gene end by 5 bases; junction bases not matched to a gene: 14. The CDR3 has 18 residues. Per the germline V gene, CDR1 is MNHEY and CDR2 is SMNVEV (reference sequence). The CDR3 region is CASSSTIAGAHETGELFF. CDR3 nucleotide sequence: TGTGCCAGCAGTTCGACTATAGCGGGAGCCCACGAAACCGGGGAGCTGTTTTTT.

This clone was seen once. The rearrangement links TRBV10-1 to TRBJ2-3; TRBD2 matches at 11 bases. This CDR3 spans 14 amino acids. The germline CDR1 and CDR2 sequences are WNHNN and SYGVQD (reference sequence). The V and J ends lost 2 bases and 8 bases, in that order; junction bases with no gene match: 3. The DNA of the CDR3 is TGCGCCAGCAGTGAGGGTAGCGGGAGGGGTACGCAGTATTTT. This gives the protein CASSEGSGRGTQYF.